A single sample is the source of the 10 T cell receptor beta chains below, sequenced in a study of OX40 agonist ivuxolimab in advanced cancers. The protocol was immunoSEQ multiplex PCR, while the TCRdb copy is restricted to in-frame clones and leaves out a portion. The repertoire includes some 72,000 clones, approximately 90% of them detected once, and 11% sits in the top ten. This specimen was CD4+ or CD8+ T cells sorted from blood, taken in a trial of the OX40 agonist ivuxolimab. The receptors come from an adult with an advanced solid tumor such as melanoma, head and neck, liver or kidney cancer.

The chain employs TRBV9 and TRBJ1-2; 7 bases match TRBD1. CDR1 and CDR2 (germline): SGDLS, YYNGEE. V dropped 0 bases and J dropped 0; count of bases not matched to a gene: 2. There are 15 residues in the CDR3. Here the CDR3 reads CASSVARGTNYGYTF. CDR3 nucleotide sequence: TGTGCCAGCAGCGTAGCCAGGGGGACTAACTATGGCTACACCTTC.

V gene TRBV2 combines with J gene TRBJ2-1; 11 positions match TRBD2. The CDR3 contains 16 residues. CDR1 and CDR2 from the germline V gene are SNHLY and FYNNEI. V shed 5 bases, J shed 5 bases, and the junction held 8 bases outside the gene matches. CDR3 region: CASSSSGGAHDNEQFF. For the CDR3, the DNA is TGTGCCAGCAGTAGTAGCGGGGGGGCCCACGACAATGAGCAGTTCTTC.

The chain uses TRBV9 and TRBJ2-3; 9 positions match TRBD2. Germline V gene lookup returns CDR1 SGDLS and CDR2 YYNGEE. V lost 0 bases and J lost 7; bases outside the gene matches: 6. CDR3 length: 15 amino acids. CDR3 DNA: TGTGCCAGCAGCGTAGGCGGCGGGGGGGCTTATACGCAGTATTTT. This codes for CASSVGGGGAYTQYF.

The chain is built from TRBV29-1 and TRBJ2-6; tentatively, D is TRBD1 or TRBD2 (5 bases each). The CDR3 runs 14 residues. Germline lookup yields CDR1 SQVTM and CDR2 ANQGSEA. With 0 bases removed from V and 11 bases from J, the gap between germline ends came to 14 bases. CDR3 residues: CSVEESRGSDVLTF. In nucleotides, the CDR3 is TGCAGCGTTGAAGAGTCCCGGGGCAGTGACGTCCTGACTTTC.

V is TRBV5-6 and J is TRBJ2-5, with TRBD1 matching 10 bases. The J segment lost 5 bases and the V segment lost 0 bases, leaving 4 bases of the junction unmatched. CDR1 is SGHDT, CDR2 YYEEEE, per germline. CDR3 length equals 15 residues. DNA of the CDR3: TGTGCCAGCAGCTTGGGTGGGACAGGGGACGAGACCCAGTACTTC. It encodes CASSLGGTGDETQYF. The full variable domain, with the rest looked up from reference TRBV5-6 and TRBJ2-5, is DAGVTQSPTHLIKTRGQQVTLRCSPKSGHDTVSWYQQALGQGPQFIFQYYEEEERQRGNFPDRFSGHQFPNYSSELNVNALLLGDSALYLCASSLGGTGDETQYFGPGTRLLVL.

V usage is TRBV21-1 and J usage is TRBJ2-5. TRBV21-1 is classified as a pseudogene. The CDR3 length is 10 residues. CDR3 DNA sequence: TGTGCCAGCAGCAAAGAGACCCAGTACTTC. Translated: CASSKETQYF.

This clone was counted a few times. The V gene is TRBV27, the J gene TRBJ1-1; D ambiguous. The CDR3 contains 15 residues. Trimming left V 2 bases short and J 0 bases short, with 10 bases between. Germline V lookup: CDR1 MNHEY, CDR2 SMNVEV (reference sequence). CDR3 sequence: CASSLVTALNTEAFF. As DNA, the CDR3 is TGTGCCAGCAGTTTAGTAACGGCTTTGAACACTGAAGCTTTCTTT.

This chain uses TRBV7-9 with TRBJ2-1; D call uncertain. Looked up from germline, CDR1 is SEHNR and CDR2 is FQNEAQ (reference sequence). Trimming stripped 2 bases from V and 6 bases from J, with 20 bases between. The CDR3 runs 17 residues. The CDR3 coding sequence is TGTGCCAGCAGCTTATTTGGTTTACAAGATCGATCCAATGAGCAGTTCTTC. This translates into CASSLFGLQDRSNEQFF.

The chain is built from TRBV19 and TRBJ1-4; TRBD1 matches at 8 bases. Trimming cost V 7 bases and J 7 bases; bases outside gene matches: 14. The CDR3 covers 16 residues. Looked up from germline, CDR1 is LNHDA and CDR2 is SQIVND (reference sequence). CDR3 nucleotides: TGTGCCAGTACCCCATCCTGGGCAGGGGGCGGTGAAAAACTGTTTTTT. Its translation is CASTPSWAGGGEKLFF.

The chain carries TRBV7-6 and TRBJ1-1, with D perhaps matching TRBD1 (6 bases). Germline assignment: CDR1 SGHVS and CDR2 FNYEAQ. CDR3 length equals 12 residues. V lost 1 base to trimming and J lost 11 bases, with 11 bases between them. DNA for the CDR3: TGTGCCAGCAGCTTAGGGGAGGGGGAGGCTTTCTTT. Protein: CASSLGEGEAFF.